The clone carrying this T cell receptor (beta chain) was seen once. Its antigen is unknown. Profiled with immunoSEQ multiplex PCR; TCRdb holds only in-frame clones, not every one. The sample shows 25,000 to 35,000 clones, 75% to 90% of them seen only once. The data are from a study of vaccination effects on CD4 cells after COVID-19. Before any sequencing was done, the ViraFEST assay used viral peptide pools to expand antigen-specific CD4+ T cells. At the end of more than 8 days of culture, CD4+ T cells were isolated. Each participant received a vaccine that was either BNT162b2 or mRNA-1273, given as two doses. The authors replaced half the medium with IL-2 medium on days 3 and 7. Study-wide points: In healthy vaccinees, only 1 of 255 vaccine-induced clones cross-reacted with common cold coronaviruses.

Trimming took 3 bases from V and 4 from J, leaving 15 bases between them. The germline gives CDR1 SGHRS, CDR2 YFSETQ. CDR3 length: 15 residues. V is TRBV5-1 and J is TRBJ2-3; D is possibly TRBD2 (7 bases). The receptor was isolated from a human donor who received a COVID-19 vaccine. Some clones in this sample may be carry-over from other donors' samples. The sequenced sample was CD4+ T cells from PBMCs cultured with SARS-CoV-2 spike peptides, obtained after COVID-19 vaccination. The CDR3 region is CASSSLGGPSDTQYF. The DNA of the CDR3 is TGCGCCAGCAGCTCCTTGGGGGGGCCATCAGATACGCAGTATTTT.